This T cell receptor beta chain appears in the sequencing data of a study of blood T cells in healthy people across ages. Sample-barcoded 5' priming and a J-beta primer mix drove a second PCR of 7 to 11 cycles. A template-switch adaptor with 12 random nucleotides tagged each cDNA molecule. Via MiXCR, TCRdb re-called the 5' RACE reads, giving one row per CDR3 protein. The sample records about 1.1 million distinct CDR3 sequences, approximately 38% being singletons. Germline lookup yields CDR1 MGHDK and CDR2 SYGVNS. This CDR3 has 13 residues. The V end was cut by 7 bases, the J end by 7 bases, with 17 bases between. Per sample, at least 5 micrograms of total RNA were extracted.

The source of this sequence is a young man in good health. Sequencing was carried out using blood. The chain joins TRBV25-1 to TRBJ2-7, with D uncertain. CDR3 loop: CASNYDGYNEQYF. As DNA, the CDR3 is TGTGCCAGCAATTACGATGGTTACAATGAGCAGTACTTC.